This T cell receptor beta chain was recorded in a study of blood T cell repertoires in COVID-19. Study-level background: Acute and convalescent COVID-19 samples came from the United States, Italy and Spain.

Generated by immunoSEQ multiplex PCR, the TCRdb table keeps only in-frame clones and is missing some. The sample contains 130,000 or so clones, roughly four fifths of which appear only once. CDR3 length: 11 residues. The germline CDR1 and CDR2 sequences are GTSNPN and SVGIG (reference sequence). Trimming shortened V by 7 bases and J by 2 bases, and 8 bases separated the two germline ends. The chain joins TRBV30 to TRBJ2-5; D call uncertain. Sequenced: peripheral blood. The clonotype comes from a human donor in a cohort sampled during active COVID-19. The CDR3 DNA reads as TGTGCCTCCCGGTATCAAGAGACCCAGTACTTC. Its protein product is CASRYQETQYF.